This T cell receptor beta chain was identified in a study of cytomegalovirus exposure and HLA in healthy donors. This CDR3 has 14 residues. CDR1 SGHRS and CDR2 YFSETQ come from the germline V gene. V was shortened by 0 bases and J by 5 bases, with 10 bases between the two germline ends. The PCR was carried out with 60 Vbeta primers and 13 Jbeta primers. The assay was immunoSEQ multiplex PCR, and TCRdb's table has in-frame clones only and misses some. The data contain about 140,000 clones, less than 80% of them singletons. A remark on this clone: Its antigen is not known.

General observations from the study: In vitro testing confirmed three CMV-associated chains as specific for CMV antigens. When analyzed later, a missense DCLRE1C variant was found to be linked to TCR beta V- and J-gene trimming. CMV serostatus alone was available as immune exposure information.

Each of the donors was a healthy bone marrow donor. The receptor comes from a woman aged 50 to 65 in good health and CMV-seropositive. This chain links TRBV5-1 with TRBJ2-3; D unclear. The source material was PBMCs. The CDR3 nucleotides read TGCGCCAGCAGCTTGGGCTTAGATAGAGATACGCAGTATTTT. The encoded protein is CASSLGLDRDTQYF. The full variable domain, its missing parts supplied by reference TRBV5-1 and TRBJ2-3, is KAGVTQTPRYLIKTRGQQVTLSCSPISGHRSVSWYQQTPGQGLQFLFEYFSETQRNKGNFPGRFSGRQFSNSRSEMNVSTLELGDSALYLCASSLGLDRDTQYFGPGTRLTVL.